The present entry profiles one T cell receptor beta chain with its context. The source of the sample is a study of blood T cells in healthy people across ages. With a J-beta primer mix and a sample-barcoded 5' primer, a second PCR ran roughly 6 to 12 cycles. Each CDR3 protein gets one entry after TCRdb re-called the 5' RACE reads with MiXCR. This sample yields about 560,000 distinct CDR3 sequences, of which 25% to 35% are seen a single time; 3% to 4% belongs to the top ten. This CDR3 spans 15 amino acids. Per germline, CDR1 SNHLY and CDR2 FYNNEI. V was trimmed by 6 bases and J by 2 bases, leaving 16 bases between them. The data also belong to a second study, concerning T cells of mothers and their children.

The TCR originated in a boy younger than 10 in good health. This chain links TRBV2 with TRBJ1-2; TRBD1 might be the D (5 bases). The sample taken for sequencing was blood. In DNA form, the CDR3 reads TGTGCCAGCAGCGTCAAACAGGTTATGAACTATGGCTACACCTTC. Residues: CASSVKQVMNYGYTF.